Presented here are 24 T cell receptor beta chains from one specimen sequenced in a study of monozygotic twins with inflammatory bowel disease. TCRdb re-called the 5' RACE reads; one entry per CDR3 protein, DNA not given. The sample totals about 160,000 distinct CDR3 sequences. Source material: blood. Source of these receptors: a human donor with ulcerative colitis or Crohn's disease, or a healthy co-twin of an affected twin (not recorded which).

The chain recombines TRBV5-1 with TRBJ1-6; the D gene TCRdb calls, TRBD1, cannot be checked with no DNA. Germline lookup yields CDR1 SGHRS and CDR2 YFSETQ. This CDR3 has 17 residues. The CDR3 sequence is CASSLGRGGNENSPLHF.

The chain recombines TRBV7-3 with TRBJ1-6; as DNA is missing, the TRBD1 call by TCRdb cannot be tested. The CDR3 consists of 13 residues. CDR1 is SGHTA and CDR2 is FQGTGA in the germline V gene. The CDR3 here is CASSPSLGSPLHF.

The V call is TRBV20-1, the J call TRBJ2-2; TCRdb returns TRBD2, unconfirmable since there is no DNA. The CDR3 extends over 17 amino acids. The germline V gene has CDR1 DFQATT and CDR2 SNEGSKA (reference sequence). CDR3 in amino acids: CSAKGVAGVGNTGELFF.

This rearrangement joins TRBV20-1 to TRBJ1-5; the TCRdb call, TRBD1, lacks DNA for checking. The CDR3 has 15 residues. Germline V CDR1 and CDR2: DFQATT, SNEGSKA (reference sequence). CDR3: CSARAGTSTGQPQHF.

V usage is TRBV7-2 and J usage is TRBJ2-3; TCRdb calls TRBD2, which cannot be checked without DNA. CDR1 is SGHTA, CDR2 FQGNSA, per germline. The CDR3 contains 14 residues. The chain's CDR3 is CASSLVGLADTQYF.

The rearrangement links TRBV4-3 to TRBJ1-2. The germline gives CDR1 LGHNA, CDR2 YSLEER. This CDR3 comprises 15 residues. The CDR3 loop is CASSQEKKSGYGYTF.

The chain carries TRBV6-2 or TRBV6-3 and TRBJ1-6. There are 17 residues in the CDR3. Germline V gene data show CDR1 as MNHEY and CDR2 as SVGEGT. CDR3 residues: CASSYEQKSSYNSPLHF.

This chain links TRBV5-1 with TRBJ1-5; TCRdb reports TRBD1, a call that lacks DNA to check it against. CDR1 and CDR2 (germline): SGHRS, YFSETQ. There are 13 residues in the CDR3. CDR3 sequence reads: CASSLQGDQPQHF.

The chain has TRBV20-1 and TRBJ2-3; TCRdb returns TRBD1, unconfirmable since there is no DNA. Germline V gene data show CDR1 as DFQATT and CDR2 as SNEGSKA (reference sequence). This CDR3 has 16 amino acids. The CDR3 loop is CSARTGAGPSTDTQYF.

The rearrangement links TRBV5-1 to TRBJ1-4; with no DNA, the TCRdb D assignment of TRBD1 cannot be verified. The CDR3 runs to 14 residues. CDR1 is SGHRS, CDR2 YFSETQ, per germline. The CDR3 region is CASSRDSVNEKLFF.

This chain links TRBV27 with TRBJ2-5. Germline lookup yields CDR1 MNHEY and CDR2 SMNVEV (reference sequence). The CDR3 extends over 13 amino acids. The CDR3: CASSQGNQETQYF.

The V and J genes are TRBV5-4 and TRBJ2-1. Germline V gene lookup returns CDR1 SGHNT and CDR2 YYREEE (reference sequence). The CDR3 is 13 amino acids. Here the CDR3 reads CASSLDSGYEQFF.

The rearrangement joins TRBV29-1 to TRBJ2-5; TCRdb designates TRBD2, a call that cannot be tested without DNA. Germline lookup yields CDR1 SQVTM and CDR2 ANQGSEA. This CDR3 contains 14 residues. This chain's CDR3 is CSADPAGLGGTQYF.

CDR3 residues: CASSLIGTDQPQHF. The chain uses TRBV28 and TRBJ1-5; absent DNA, TCRdb's TRBD1 call cannot be checked. Germline V gene lookup returns CDR1 MDHEN and CDR2 SYDVKM. The CDR3 has 14 amino acids.

J is TRBJ1-1 and V is TRBV18; no DNA is available, so the TRBD1 call from TCRdb remains unchecked. This CDR3 contains 14 residues. Germline V CDR1 and CDR2: KGHSH, LQKENI. The CDR3 sequence is CASSPGQMNTEVFF.

The chain links TRBV21-1 to TRBJ2-1; as DNA is missing, the TRBD2 call by TCRdb cannot be tested. TRBV21-1 is assigned pseudogene status. The CDR3 consists of 18 residues. This CDR3 is CASSPKRGRDRYGNEQFF.

The chain recombines TRBV29-1 with TRBJ1-1. In germline, CDR1 is SQVTM, CDR2 ANQGSEA. This CDR3 is built from 13 residues. The CDR3 loop reads CSVEARLNTEAFF.

CDR3 amino acids: CASSFKGEKLFF. This chain links TRBV5-8 with TRBJ1-4; TCRdb calls TRBD1, which cannot be checked without DNA. Germline lookup yields CDR1 SGHTS and CDR2 YDEGEE. The CDR3 has 12 residues. Variable domain in full (rest from reference TRBV5-8 and TRBJ1-4): EAGVTQSPTHLIKTRGQQATLRCSPISGHTSVYWYQQALGLGLQFLLWYDEGEERNRGNFPPRFSGRQFPNYSSELNVNALELEDSALYLCASSFKGEKLFFGSGTQLSVL.

The chain is built from TRBV27 and TRBJ2-1; the TCRdb D gene call, TRBD1, has no DNA to confirm it. Looked up from germline, CDR1 is MNHEY and CDR2 is SMNVEV (reference sequence). The CDR3 length is 15 residues. The CDR3 sequence is CASSARVGFYNEQFF.

The chain links TRBV23-1 to TRBJ1-5. TRBV23-1 is designated an ORF whose function remains uncertain. This CDR3 is 16 amino acids long. CDR3 sequence: CASSHIWRYSNQPQHF.

The V gene is TRBV11-2, the J gene TRBJ1-4; TCRdb reports TRBD1, a call that lacks DNA to check it against. The CDR3 spans 18 residues. Germline V gene sequence: CDR1 SGHAT, CDR2 FQNNGV. This CDR3 reads CASRPRGGSGATNEKLFF.

This chain connects TRBV3-1 to TRBJ2-7. CDR1 is LGHDT and CDR2 is YNNKEL in the germline V gene (reference sequence). The CDR3 totals 14 residues. CDR3 residues: CASGEQAGDYEQYF.

The V call is TRBV4-1, the J call TRBJ2-4. The CDR3 sequence is 11 residues long. The germline V gene encodes CDR1 MGHRA and CDR2 YSYEKL. The CDR3 protein is CASSQGSIQYF.

This rearrangement joins TRBV5-1 to TRBJ2-3; TCRdb's D call, TRBD1, is unchecked because there is no DNA. The CDR3 length is 14 residues. Germline CDR1 SGHRS, CDR2 YFSETQ. CDR3 loop: CASGPGTASDTQYF.